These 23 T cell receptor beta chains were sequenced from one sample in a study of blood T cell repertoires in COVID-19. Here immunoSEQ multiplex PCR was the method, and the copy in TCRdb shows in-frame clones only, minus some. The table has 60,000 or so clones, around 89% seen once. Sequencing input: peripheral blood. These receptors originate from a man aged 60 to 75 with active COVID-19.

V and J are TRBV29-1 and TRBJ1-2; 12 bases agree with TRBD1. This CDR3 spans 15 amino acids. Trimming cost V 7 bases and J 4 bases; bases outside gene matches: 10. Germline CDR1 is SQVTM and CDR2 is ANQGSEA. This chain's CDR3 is CSAILGDRGLYGYTF. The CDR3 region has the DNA TGCAGCGCGATCTTAGGGGACAGGGGGCTCTATGGCTACACCTTC.

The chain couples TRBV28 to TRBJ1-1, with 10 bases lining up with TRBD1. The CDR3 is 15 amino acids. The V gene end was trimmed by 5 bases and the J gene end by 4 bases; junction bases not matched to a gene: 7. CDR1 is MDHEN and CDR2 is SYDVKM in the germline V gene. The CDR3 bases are TGTGCCAGCAGTCGCCGAGGGACAGGGGCCACTGAAGCTTTCTTT. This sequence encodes CASSRRGTGATEAFF.

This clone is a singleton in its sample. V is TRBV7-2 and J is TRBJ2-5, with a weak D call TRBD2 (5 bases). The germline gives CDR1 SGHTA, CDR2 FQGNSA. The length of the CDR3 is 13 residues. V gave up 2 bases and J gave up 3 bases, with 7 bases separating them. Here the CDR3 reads CASSLRGKETQYF. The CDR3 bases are TGTGCCAGCAGCTTACGGGGAAAAGAGACCCAGTACTTC.

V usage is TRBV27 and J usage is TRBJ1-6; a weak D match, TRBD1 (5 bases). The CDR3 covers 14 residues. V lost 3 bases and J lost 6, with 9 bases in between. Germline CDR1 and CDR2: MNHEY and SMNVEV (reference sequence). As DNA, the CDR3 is TGTGCCAGCAGTTTGGGGGGTGGTAATTCACCCCTCCACTTT. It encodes CASSLGGGNSPLHF.

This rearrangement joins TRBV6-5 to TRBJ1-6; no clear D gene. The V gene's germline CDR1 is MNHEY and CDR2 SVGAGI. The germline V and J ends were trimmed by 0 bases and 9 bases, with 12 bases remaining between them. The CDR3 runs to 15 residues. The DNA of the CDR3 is TGTGCCAGCAGTTACTCGACAAGTTTAGGTTCACCCCTCCACTTT. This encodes CASSYSTSLGSPLHF.

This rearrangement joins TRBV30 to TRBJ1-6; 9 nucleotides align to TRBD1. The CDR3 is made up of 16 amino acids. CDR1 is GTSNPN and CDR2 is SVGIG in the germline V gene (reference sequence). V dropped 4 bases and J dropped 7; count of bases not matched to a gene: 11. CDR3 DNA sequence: TGTGCCTGGAATGCCCATTTTGGGACAGGGAATTCACCCCTCCACTTT. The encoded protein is CAWNAHFGTGNSPLHF.

As DNA, the CDR3 is TGTGCCAGCAGCGAGAAACAGGGAGCCGGGGACGAGCAGTACTTC. Its translation is CASSEKQGAGDEQYF. The V and J genes are TRBV6-2 or TRBV6-3 and TRBJ2-7; D is possibly TRBD1 (6 bases). The CDR3 has 15 amino acids. The germline V gene has CDR1 MNHEY and CDR2 SVGEGT. Between the trimmed V and J ends, which lost 6 bases and 5 bases, there was a span of 20 bases.

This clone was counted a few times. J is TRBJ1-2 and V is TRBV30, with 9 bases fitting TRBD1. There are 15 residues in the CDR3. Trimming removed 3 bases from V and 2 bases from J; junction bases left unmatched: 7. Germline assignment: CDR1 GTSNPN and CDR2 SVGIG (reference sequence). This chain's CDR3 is CAWSGTGRWNYGYTF. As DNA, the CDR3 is TGTGCCTGGAGCGGGACAGGGAGGTGGAACTATGGCTACACCTTC.

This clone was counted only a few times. The CDR3 is CASSQEQGRNQPQHF. The CDR3 region has the DNA TGTGCCAGCAGCCAAGAACAGGGGCGGAATCAGCCCCAGCATTTT. This chain connects TRBV3-1 (or the pseudogene TRBV3-2) to TRBJ1-5; 7 nucleotides line up with TRBD1. In germline, CDR1 is LGHDT, CDR2 YNNKEL (reference sequence). The CDR3 is 15 residues long. The junction had 3 bases not matched to a gene; V was cut back by 0 bases and J by 4 bases.

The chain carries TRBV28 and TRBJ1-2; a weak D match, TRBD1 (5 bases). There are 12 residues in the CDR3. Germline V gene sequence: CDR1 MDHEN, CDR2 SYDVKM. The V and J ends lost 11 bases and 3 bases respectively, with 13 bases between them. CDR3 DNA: TGTGCCGCCTCATCGGGGGACTATGGCTACACCTTC. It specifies CAASSGDYGYTF.

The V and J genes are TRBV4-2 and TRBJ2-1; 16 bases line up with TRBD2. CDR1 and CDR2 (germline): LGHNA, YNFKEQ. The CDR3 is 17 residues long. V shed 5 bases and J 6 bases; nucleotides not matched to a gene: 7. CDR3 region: CASSAGLAGGRLNEQFF. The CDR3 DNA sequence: TGTGCCAGCAGCGCGGGACTAGCGGGAGGGAGGCTCAATGAGCAGTTCTTC.

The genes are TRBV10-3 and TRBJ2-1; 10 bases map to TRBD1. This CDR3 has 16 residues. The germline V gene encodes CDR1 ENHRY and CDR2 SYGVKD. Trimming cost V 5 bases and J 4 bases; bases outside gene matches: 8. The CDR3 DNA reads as TGTGCCATCAGTCCTACCGGGACAGGGGTTTACAATGAGCAGTTCTTC. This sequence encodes CAISPTGTGVYNEQFF.

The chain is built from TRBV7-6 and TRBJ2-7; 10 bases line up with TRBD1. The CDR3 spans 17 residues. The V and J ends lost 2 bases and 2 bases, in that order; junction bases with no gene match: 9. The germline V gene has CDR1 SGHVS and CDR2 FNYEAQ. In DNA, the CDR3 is TGTGCCAGCAGCTTAAGTTCTCCGGGACAGGGGCCCTACGAGCAGTACTTC. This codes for CASSLSSPGQGPYEQYF.

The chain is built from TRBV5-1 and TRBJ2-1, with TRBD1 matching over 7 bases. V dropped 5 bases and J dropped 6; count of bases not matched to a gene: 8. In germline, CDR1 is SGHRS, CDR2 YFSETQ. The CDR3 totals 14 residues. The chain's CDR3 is CASSPGQNSNEQFF. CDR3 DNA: TGCGCCAGCAGTCCGGGACAGAATTCCAATGAGCAGTTCTTC.

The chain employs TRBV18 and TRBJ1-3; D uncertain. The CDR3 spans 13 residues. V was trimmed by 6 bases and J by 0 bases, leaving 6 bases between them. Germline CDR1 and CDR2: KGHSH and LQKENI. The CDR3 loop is CASSSNSGNTIYF. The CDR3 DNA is TGTGCCAGCTCTTCTAACTCTGGAAACACCATATATTTT.

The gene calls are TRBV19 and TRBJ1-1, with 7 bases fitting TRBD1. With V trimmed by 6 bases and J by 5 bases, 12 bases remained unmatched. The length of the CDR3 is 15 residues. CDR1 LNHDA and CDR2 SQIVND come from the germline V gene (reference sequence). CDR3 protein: CASRDDREVGTEAFF. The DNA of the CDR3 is TGTGCCAGTAGGGACGACAGGGAAGTCGGGACTGAAGCTTTCTTT.

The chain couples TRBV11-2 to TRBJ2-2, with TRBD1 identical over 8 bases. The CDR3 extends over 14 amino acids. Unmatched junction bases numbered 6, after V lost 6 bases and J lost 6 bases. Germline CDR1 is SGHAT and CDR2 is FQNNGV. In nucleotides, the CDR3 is TGTGCCAGCAGGCAGGGGGCTTTTGCCGGGGAGCTGTTTTTT. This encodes CASRQGAFAGELFF.

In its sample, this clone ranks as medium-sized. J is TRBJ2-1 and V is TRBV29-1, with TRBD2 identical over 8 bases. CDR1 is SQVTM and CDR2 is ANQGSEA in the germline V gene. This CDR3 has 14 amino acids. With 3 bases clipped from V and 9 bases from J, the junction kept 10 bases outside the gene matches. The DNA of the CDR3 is TGCAGCGTTGAGGGGACTAGGGGGGAGGGTGAGCAGTTCTTC. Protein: CSVEGTRGEGEQFF.

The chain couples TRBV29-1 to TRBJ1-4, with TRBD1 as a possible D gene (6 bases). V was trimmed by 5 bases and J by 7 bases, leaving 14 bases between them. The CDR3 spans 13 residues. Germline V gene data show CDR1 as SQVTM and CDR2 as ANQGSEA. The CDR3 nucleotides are TGCAGCGTTACAGGGTTGAAAGGTGAAAAACTGTTTTTT. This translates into CSVTGLKGEKLFF.

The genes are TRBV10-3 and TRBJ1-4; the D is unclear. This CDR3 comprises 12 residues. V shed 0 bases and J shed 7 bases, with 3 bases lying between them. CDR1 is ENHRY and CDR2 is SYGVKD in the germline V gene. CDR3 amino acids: CAISESGEKLFF. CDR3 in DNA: TGTGCCATCAGTGAGTCCGGTGAAAAACTGTTTTTT.

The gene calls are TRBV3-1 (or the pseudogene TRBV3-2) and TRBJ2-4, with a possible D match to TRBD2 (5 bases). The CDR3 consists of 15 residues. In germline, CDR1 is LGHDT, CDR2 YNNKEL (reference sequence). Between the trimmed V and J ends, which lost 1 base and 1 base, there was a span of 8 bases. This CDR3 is CASSQAGGAKNIQYF. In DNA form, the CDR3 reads TGTGCCAGCAGCCAAGCAGGAGGCGCCAAAAACATTCAGTACTTC.

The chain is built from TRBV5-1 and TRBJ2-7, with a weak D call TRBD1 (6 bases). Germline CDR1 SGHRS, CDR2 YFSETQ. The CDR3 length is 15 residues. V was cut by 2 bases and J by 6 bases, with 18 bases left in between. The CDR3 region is CASSLRAGAVGEQYF. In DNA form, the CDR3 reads TGCGCCAGCAGCTTACGGGCAGGGGCGGTAGGCGAGCAGTACTTC.

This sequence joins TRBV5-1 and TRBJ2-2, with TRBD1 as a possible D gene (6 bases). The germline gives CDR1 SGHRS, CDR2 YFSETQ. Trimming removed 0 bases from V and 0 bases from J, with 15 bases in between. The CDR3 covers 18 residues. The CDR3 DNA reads TGCGCCAGCAGCTTGGGATTAGACAGGCTGACGAACACCGGGGAGCTGTTTTTT. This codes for CASSLGLDRLTNTGELFF.